The rows below give T cell receptor beta chains drawn from one sample of a study of T cells in Graves' hyperthyroidism and ophthalmopathy. Using its own MiXCR run on the multiplex PCR reads, TCRdb lists one record per CDR3 protein. Seen here are some 740,000 distinct CDR3 sequences, 12% to 15% observed once, and the top ten hold 10% to 13%. Sequences were obtained from blood. The source is a woman aged 18 to 35 with Graves' hyperthyroidism. Both conserved end residues are part of each CDR3.

length	V	CDR3
17	TRBV6-2/TRBV6-3	CASRGDLAPTAKNIQYF
15	TRBV2	CASRLRTGGHYEQYF
17	TRBV15	CATSRRFQHSGANVLTF
15	TRBV6-1	CASSEGQSDTGELFF
14	TRBV9	CASSEDSEASPLHF
15	TRBV29-1	CSVEDRASSHNEQFF
15	TRBV2	CASSEGTGSTDTQYF
13	TRBV19	CASLRGQNTEAFF
18	TRBV6-2/TRBV6-3	CASSYDSPWLYSNQPQHF
14	TRBV28	CASSFLPLADTIYF
14	TRBV7-8	CASVPGFHTDTQYF
16	TRBV5-1	CASSLRLGSLGNEQFF
18	TRBV24-1	CATSDNQYGTGGIYEQYF
14	TRBV20-1	CSASALQGNTEAFF
18	TRBV4-1	CASSQIGLAGGGTGELFF
14	TRBV14	CASSQSGLPYGYTF
15	TRBV10-3	CAIRTTGLAGNTIYF
13	TRBV4-1	CASSQIAGTSGFF
13	TRBV11-2	CASTTNPGNTIYF
15	TRBV6-2/TRBV6-3	CASSLAEGGADTQYF
12	TRBV11-1	CASSITGDEQYF
17	TRBV7-2	CASSRRSRQGDAETQYF
19	TRBV10-1	CASSESGLAGGRSYNEQFF
14	TRBV19	CASSIFGGPGELFF
13	TRBV28	CASSFLGLYTQYF
15	TRBV28	CASSSAGTENYGYTF